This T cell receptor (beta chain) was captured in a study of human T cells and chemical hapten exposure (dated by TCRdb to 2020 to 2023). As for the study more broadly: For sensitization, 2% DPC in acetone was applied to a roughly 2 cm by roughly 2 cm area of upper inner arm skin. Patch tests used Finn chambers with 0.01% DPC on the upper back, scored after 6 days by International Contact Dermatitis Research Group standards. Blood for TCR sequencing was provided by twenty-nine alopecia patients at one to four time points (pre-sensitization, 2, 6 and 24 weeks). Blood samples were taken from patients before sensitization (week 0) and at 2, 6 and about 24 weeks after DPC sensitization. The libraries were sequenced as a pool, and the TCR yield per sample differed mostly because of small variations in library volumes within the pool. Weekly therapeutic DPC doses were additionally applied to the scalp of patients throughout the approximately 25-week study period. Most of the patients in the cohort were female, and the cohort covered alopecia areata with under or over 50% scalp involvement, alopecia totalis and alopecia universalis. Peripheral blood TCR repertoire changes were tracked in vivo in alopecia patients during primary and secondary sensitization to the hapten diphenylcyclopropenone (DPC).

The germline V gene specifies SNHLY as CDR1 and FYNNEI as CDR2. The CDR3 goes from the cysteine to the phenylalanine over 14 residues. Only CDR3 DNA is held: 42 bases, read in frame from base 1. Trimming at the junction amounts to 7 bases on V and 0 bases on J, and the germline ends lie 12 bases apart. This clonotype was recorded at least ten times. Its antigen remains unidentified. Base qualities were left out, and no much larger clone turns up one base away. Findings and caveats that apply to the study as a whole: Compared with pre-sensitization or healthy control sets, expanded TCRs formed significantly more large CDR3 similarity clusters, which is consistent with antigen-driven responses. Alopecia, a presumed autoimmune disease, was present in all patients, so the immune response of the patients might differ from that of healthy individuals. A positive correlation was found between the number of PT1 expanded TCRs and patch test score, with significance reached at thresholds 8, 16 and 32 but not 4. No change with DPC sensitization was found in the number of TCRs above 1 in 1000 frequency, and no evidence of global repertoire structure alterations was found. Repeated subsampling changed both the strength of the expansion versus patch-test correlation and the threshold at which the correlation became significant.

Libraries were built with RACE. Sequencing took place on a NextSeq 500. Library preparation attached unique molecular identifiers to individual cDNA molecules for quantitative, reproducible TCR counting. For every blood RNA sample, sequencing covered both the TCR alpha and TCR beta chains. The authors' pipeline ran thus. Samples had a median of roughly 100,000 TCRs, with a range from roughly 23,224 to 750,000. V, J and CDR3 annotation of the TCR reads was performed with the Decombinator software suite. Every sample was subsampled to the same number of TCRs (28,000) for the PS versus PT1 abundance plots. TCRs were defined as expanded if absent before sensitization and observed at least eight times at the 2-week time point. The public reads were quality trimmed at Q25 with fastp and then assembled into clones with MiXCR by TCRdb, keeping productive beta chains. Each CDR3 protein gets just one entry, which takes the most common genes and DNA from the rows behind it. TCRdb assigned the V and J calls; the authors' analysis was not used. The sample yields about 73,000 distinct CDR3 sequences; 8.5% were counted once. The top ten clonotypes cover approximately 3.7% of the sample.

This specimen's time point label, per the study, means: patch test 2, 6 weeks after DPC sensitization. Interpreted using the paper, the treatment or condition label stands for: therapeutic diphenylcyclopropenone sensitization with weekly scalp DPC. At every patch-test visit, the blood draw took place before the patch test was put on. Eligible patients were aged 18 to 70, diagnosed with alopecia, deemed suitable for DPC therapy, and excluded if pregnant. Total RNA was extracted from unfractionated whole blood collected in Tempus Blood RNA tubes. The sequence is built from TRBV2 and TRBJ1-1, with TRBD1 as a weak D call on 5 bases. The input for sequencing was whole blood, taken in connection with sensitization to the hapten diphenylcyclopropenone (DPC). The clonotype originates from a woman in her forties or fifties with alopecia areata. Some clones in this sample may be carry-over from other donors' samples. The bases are TGTGCCAGCACTAGGAAGACAGTGAACACTGAAGCTTTCTTT. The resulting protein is CASTRKTVNTEAFF.